Below are 24 T cell receptor beta chains sequenced from a single sample in a study of response to subunit inactivated influenza vaccine. TCRdb fed the RT-PCR reads into MiXCR, producing one record per CDR3 protein. The sample consists of over 800,000 distinct CDR3 sequences, 21% of them appearing once. The sequences come from PBMCs from blood, collected around 5 days after vaccination. All receptors come from a man in his fifties or sixties who received an inactivated influenza vaccine.

This clonotype was observed a few times. V usage is TRBV6-1 and J usage is TRBJ2-1; D is possibly TRBD2 (5 bases). CDR3 length: 16 amino acids. Germline assignment: CDR1 MNHNS and CDR2 SASEGT. Trimming left V 6 bases short and J 0 bases short, with 15 bases between. CDR3 sequence: CASSPPRALSYNEQFF. CDR3 in DNA: TGTGCCAGCAGCCCACCGAGGGCTCTCTCCTACAATGAGCAGTTCTTC.

This rearrangement joins TRBV4-1 to TRBJ2-7, with D maybe TRBD2 (6 bases). The germline V gene has CDR1 MGHRA and CDR2 YSYEKL. V lost 1 base, J lost 6 bases, and 10 bases lay in between. This CDR3 has 13 residues. For the CDR3, the DNA is TGCGCCAGCAGCCAAGCAGGAGGGGCCGAGCAGTACTTC. Translated, it gives CASSQAGGAEQYF.

This clonotype has just a few counts. The genes are TRBV20-1 and TRBJ2-3; perhaps D is TRBD1 or TRBD2 (6 bases each). CDR1 is DFQATT and CDR2 is SNEGSKA in the germline V gene (reference sequence). The CDR3 totals 17 residues. Between the trimmed V and J ends, which lost 3 bases and 0 bases, there was a span of 19 bases. The CDR3 DNA sequence: TGCAGTGCTAGCCCAGGGGTGATAGGGACTAGCACAGATACGCAGTATTTT. Its protein product is CSASPGVIGTSTDTQYF.

The chain links TRBV7-2 to TRBJ2-7; D uncertain. Germline-derived CDR1 and CDR2 are SGHTA and FQGNSA. V dropped 5 bases and J dropped 4 bases, with 15 bases sitting between them. This CDR3 comprises 14 residues. The CDR3 DNA follows: TGTGCCAGCAGCGCGGACGCTTTGAGGTACGAGCAGTACTTC. As protein: CASSADALRYEQYF.

This clonotype was seen a few times. CDR3 loop: CASSPTGTVSYEQYF. In DNA, the CDR3 is TGTGCCAGCAGCCCAACAGGCACCGTTTCCTACGAGCAGTACTTC. The chain is built from TRBV27 and TRBJ2-7, with a weak D call TRBD1 (5 bases). The CDR3 is 15 residues long. Germline values: CDR1 MNHEY, CDR2 SMNVEV (reference sequence). V lost 6 bases and J lost 1, with 16 bases in between.

This clonotype has a handful of counts. The chain employs TRBV5-6 and TRBJ2-1; TRBD1 aligns across 7 bases. V trimming: 4 bases; J trimming: 5 bases; junction bases outside the gene matches: 9. The CDR3 is 15 amino acids. Looked up from germline, CDR1 is SGHDT and CDR2 is YYEEEE. CDR3 coding DNA: TGTGCCAGCAGCACCGGACAGGCTCCTAACAATGAGCAGTTCTTC. This sequence encodes CASSTGQAPNNEQFF.

V is TRBV20-1 and J is TRBJ2-1, with D perhaps TRBD1 or TRBD2 (6 bases each). Germline assignment: CDR1 DFQATT and CDR2 SNEGSKA (reference sequence). The V and J ends lost 6 bases and 7 bases respectively, with 22 bases between them. The CDR3 spans 15 residues. The CDR3 loop is CSASPGAGTGNEQFF. As DNA, the CDR3 is TGCAGTGCAAGTCCGGGGGCAGGGACGGGGAATGAGCAGTTCTTC.

The chain carries TRBV11-2 and TRBJ2-3; TRBD2 aligns across 11 bases. The CDR3 totals 14 residues. V lost 5 bases and J lost 10; bases outside the gene matches: 8. From germline, CDR1 is SGHAT and CDR2 FQNNGV. CDR3 protein: CASSPLTSGVAQYF. CDR3 sequence (DNA): TGTGCCAGCAGCCCGTTGACTAGCGGGGTAGCGCAGTATTTT.

The chain carries TRBV6-1 and TRBJ1-2, with 7 nucleotides matching TRBD1. Germline assignment: CDR1 MNHNS and CDR2 SASEGT. The CDR3 length is 15 residues. The trim removed 6 bases at V and 1 base at J, leaving 8 bases unmatched. The chain's CDR3 is CASSPGQYRNYGYTF. In DNA form, the CDR3 reads TGTGCCAGCAGCCCGGGACAGTACCGTAACTATGGCTACACCTTC.

The rearrangement links TRBV6-6 to TRBJ1-5, with D possibly being TRBD1 (6 bases). This CDR3 spans 13 amino acids. V lost 3 bases and J lost 13, with 16 bases in between. Germline CDR1 reads MNHNY; CDR2 reads SVGAGI (reference sequence). CDR3 in amino acids: CASSYREDSHQHF. DNA of the CDR3: TGTGCCAGCAGTTATAGAGAGGACAGTCATCAGCATTTT.

This clonotype was observed at least ten times. The chain employs TRBV20-1 and TRBJ2-1; 11 bases agree with TRBD2. CDR3 length: 15 amino acids. Germline lookup yields CDR1 DFQATT and CDR2 SNEGSKA (reference sequence). Trimming took 6 bases from V and 0 from J; bases not matched to a gene: 4. The CDR3: CSAPTSGSSYNEQFF. The DNA for the CDR3 is TGCAGTGCCCCTACTAGCGGGAGCTCCTACAATGAGCAGTTCTTC.

Only a few counts were recorded for this clonotype. The chain links TRBV5-1 to TRBJ1-1; perhaps TRBD1 as D (5 bases). Trimming stripped 0 bases from V and 5 bases from J, with 14 bases between. Germline assignment: CDR1 SGHRS and CDR2 YFSETQ. CDR3 length: 15 residues. The CDR3 here is CASSLVAGRATEAFF. Written as DNA, the CDR3 is TGCGCCAGCAGCTTGGTCGCAGGGAGGGCAACTGAAGCTTTCTTT.

J is TRBJ2-5 and V is TRBV4-1, with 7 bases fitting TRBD2. Germline CDR1 is MGHRA and CDR2 is YSYEKL. The CDR3 has 17 residues. Trimming cost V 3 bases and J 5 bases; bases outside gene matches: 15. For the CDR3, the DNA is TGCGCCAGCAGCCAGCAAGGGACGGGGGGTTTAGGGGAGACCCAGTACTTC. This sequence encodes CASSQQGTGGLGETQYF.

V is TRBV28 and J is TRBJ2-5, with a possible D match to TRBD2 (5 bases). The germline V and J ends were trimmed by 5 bases and 6 bases, with 16 bases remaining between them. Germline CDR1 reads MDHEN; CDR2 reads SYDVKM. This CDR3 region has 14 residues. Here the CDR3 reads CASSPPRGGKTQYF. CDR3 DNA: TGTGCCAGCAGTCCCCCTCGGGGTGGGAAGACCCAGTACTTC. Using reference TRBV28 and TRBJ2-5 for the parts outside the CDR3, the full variable domain is DVKVTQSSRYLVKRTGEKVFLECVQDMDHENMFWYRQDPGLGLRLIYFSYDVKMKEKGDIPEGYSVSREKKERFSLILESASTNQTSMYLCASSPPRGGKTQYFGPGTRLLVL.

This clonotype has only a few counts. This chain connects TRBV20-1 to TRBJ2-7; no definite D call. Germline assignment: CDR1 DFQATT and CDR2 SNEGSKA (reference sequence). The V end lost 3 bases, the J end lost 2 bases, and 17 bases lay between the germline ends. CDR3 length equals 15 residues. This CDR3 is CSARGSASVPYEQYF. The CDR3 DNA is TGCAGTGCTAGGGGGTCGGCTTCGGTGCCCTACGAGCAGTACTTC.

The gene calls are TRBV7-9 and TRBJ1-5; D may be TRBD1 (6 bases). The CDR3 covers 14 residues. V lost 5 bases to trimming and J lost 3 bases, with 11 bases between them. Germline lookup yields CDR1 SEHNR and CDR2 FQNEAQ (reference sequence). CDR3 sequence reads: CASSGGGVNQPQHF. The DNA of the CDR3 is TGTGCCAGCAGCGGGGGGGGCGTCAATCAGCCCCAGCATTTT. Full variable domain (outside the CDR3, taken from reference TRBV7-9 and TRBJ1-5): DTGVSQNPRHKITKRGQNVTFRCDPISEHNRLYWYRQTLGQGPEFLTYFQNEAQLEKSRLLSDRFSAERPKGSFSTLEIQRTEQGDSAMYLCASSGGGVNQPQHFGDGTRLSIL.

This clonotype appeared a few times. V gene TRBV7-9 combines with J gene TRBJ2-3; 10 bases map to TRBD2. V lost 5 bases, J lost 4 bases, and 6 bases stayed unmatched. This CDR3 has 15 residues. CDR1 and CDR2 (germline): SEHNR, FQNEAQ (reference sequence). CDR3 in amino acids: CASSTGTSVADTQYF. CDR3 in DNA: TGTGCCAGCAGCACCGGGACTAGCGTAGCAGATACGCAGTATTTT.

This sequence joins TRBV20-1 and TRBJ2-5, with 14 bases matching TRBD2. The junction had 15 bases not matched to a gene; V was cut back by 2 bases and J by 4 bases. CDR3 length: 19 residues. The germline CDR1 and CDR2 sequences are DFQATT and SNEGSKA (reference sequence). The CDR3 loop is CSARPPQRTSGRRRETQYF. In nucleotides, the CDR3 is TGCAGTGCTAGACCCCCCCAGAGGACTAGCGGGAGGAGGAGAGAGACCCAGTACTTC.

The chain combines TRBV20-1 with TRBJ1-5, with TRBD1 identical over 11 bases. Germline loops: CDR1 DFQATT, CDR2 SNEGSKA (reference sequence). This CDR3 is 16 amino acids long. Unmatched junction bases numbered 9, after V lost 1 base and J lost 7 bases. CDR3 DNA sequence: TGCAGTGCTAGAGCGCTTGGACAGGGGGCGGGACAGCCCCAGCATTTT. Its translation is CSARALGQGAGQPQHF.

The gene calls are TRBV28 and TRBJ2-2, with 10 bases fitting TRBD1. The length of the CDR3 is 16 residues. V dropped 5 bases and J dropped 8; count of bases not matched to a gene: 11. The germline gives CDR1 MDHEN, CDR2 SYDVKM. The CDR3 nucleotides read TGTGCCAGCAGTCCCGGGGACAGGGGATGGTTGGGGGAGCTGTTTTTT. Protein sequence: CASSPGDRGWLGELFF.

This clonotype has just a few counts. The chain employs TRBV2 and TRBJ1-6; no clear D gene. Germline CDR1 and CDR2: SNHLY and FYNNEI. The CDR3 consists of 13 residues. V was cut by 4 bases and J by 8 bases, with 9 bases left in between. The CDR3 here is CASSGALYSPLHF. CDR3 bases: TGTGCCAGCAGTGGGGCCCTATATTCACCCCTCCACTTT.

This clonotype turned up a few times. The junction shows a germline mismatch at one end, possibly a read error. The chain recombines TRBV20-1 with TRBJ2-3; TRBD2 aligns across 7 bases. Per germline, CDR1 DFQATT and CDR2 SNEGSKA (reference sequence). This CDR3 has 16 amino acids. The CDR3 bases are TGCAGTGCTAGAGAAAGGCCTAGCGGATTCACAGACACGCAGTATTTT. Its protein is CSARERPSGFTDTQYF.

This rearrangement joins TRBV6-1 to TRBJ2-6; D remains ambiguous. CDR1 is MNHNS and CDR2 is SASEGT in the germline V gene. CDR3 length: 15 residues. V was trimmed by 6 bases and J by 1 base, leaving 10 bases between them. The CDR3 reads CASRLLGSGANVLTF. In DNA, the CDR3 is TGTGCCAGCAGACTACTGGGGTCTGGGGCCAACGTCCTGACTTTC.

This clonotype was seen a few times. V is TRBV18 and J is TRBJ2-1, with D perhaps TRBD1 or TRBD2 (6 bases each). This CDR3 spans 15 amino acids. The V gene's germline CDR1 is KGHSH and CDR2 LQKENI. The V gene lost 1 base and the J gene lost 7 bases, with 14 bases spanning the gap. CDR3 protein: CASSPLGGEANEQFF. Here the CDR3 DNA reads TGTGCCAGCTCACCACTCGGGGGCGAGGCTAATGAGCAGTTCTTC.